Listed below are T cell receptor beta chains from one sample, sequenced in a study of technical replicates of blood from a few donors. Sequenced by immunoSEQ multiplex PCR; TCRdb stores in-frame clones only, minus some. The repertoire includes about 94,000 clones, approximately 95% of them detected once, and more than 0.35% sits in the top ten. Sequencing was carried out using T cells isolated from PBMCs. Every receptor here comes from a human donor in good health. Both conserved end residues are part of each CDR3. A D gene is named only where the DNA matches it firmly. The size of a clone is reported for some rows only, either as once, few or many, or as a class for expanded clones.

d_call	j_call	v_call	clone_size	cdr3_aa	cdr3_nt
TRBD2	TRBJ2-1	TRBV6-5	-	CASSYSLGTTLYEQFF	TGTGCCAGCAGTTACTCCCTCGGGACTACCCTCTATGAGCAGTTCTTC
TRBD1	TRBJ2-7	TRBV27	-	CASSYQQGAASYEQYF	TGTGCCAGCAGTTACCAACAGGGGGCCGCCTCCTACGAGCAGTACTTC
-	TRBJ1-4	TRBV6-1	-	CASRTEGGGEKLFF	TGTGCCAGCAGGACGGAGGGAGGAGGGGAAAAACTGTTTTTT
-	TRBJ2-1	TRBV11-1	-	CASSLSHNEQFF	TGTGCCAGCAGCTTATCTCACAATGAGCAGTTCTTC
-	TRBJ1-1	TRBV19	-	CASTRMEGNTEAFF	TGTGCCAGCACCCGAATGGAGGGGAACACTGAAGCTTTCTTT
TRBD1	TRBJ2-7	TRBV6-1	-	CASSEAGQGAVEQYF	TGTGCCAGCAGTGAAGCAGGACAGGGGGCGGTAGAGCAGTACTTC
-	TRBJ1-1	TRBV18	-	CASSPPREGMNTEAFF	TGTGCCAGCTCACCACCGCGGGAGGGGATGAACACTGAAGCTTTCTTT
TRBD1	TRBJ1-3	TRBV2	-	CASGTAPDTIYF	TGTGCCAGTGGGACAGCTCCAGACACCATATATTTT
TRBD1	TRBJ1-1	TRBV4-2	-	CASRDRGGTEAFF	TGTGCCAGCAGGGACAGGGGCGGCACTGAAGCTTTCTTT
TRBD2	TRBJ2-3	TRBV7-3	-	CASSLGTSGSSTDTQYF	TGTGCCAGCAGCTTAGGGACTAGCGGATCTAGCACAGATACGCAGTATTTT
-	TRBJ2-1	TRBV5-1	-	CASSFGGVRNEQFF	TGCGCCAGCAGCTTCGGCGGGGTCCGCAATGAGCAGTTCTTC
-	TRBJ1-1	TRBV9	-	CASSNTKQGNTEAFF	TGTGCCAGCAGCAATACCAAACAGGGAAACACTGAAGCTTTCTTT
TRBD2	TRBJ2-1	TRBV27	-	CASSSSPPGLAGDAFSYNEQFF	TGTGCCAGCAGCTCCTCCCCCCCGGGACTAGCGGGAGATGCCTTCTCCTACAATGAGCAGTTCTTC
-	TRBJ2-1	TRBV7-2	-	CASSLTRGTYNEQFF	TGTGCCAGCAGCTTAACGCGCGGGACCTACAATGAGCAGTTCTTC
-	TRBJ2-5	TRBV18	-	CASSQTNGILETQYF	TGTGCCAGCTCACAGACTAACGGAATATTGGAGACCCAGTACTTC
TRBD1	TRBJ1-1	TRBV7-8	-	CASSPWGDREWDTEAFF	TGTGCCAGCAGCCCCTGGGGCGACAGGGAGTGGGACACTGAAGCTTTCTTT
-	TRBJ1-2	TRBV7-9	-	CASNRVAGSAGYTF	TGTGCCAGCAACCGAGTCGCCGGTTCCGCGGGCTACACCTTC
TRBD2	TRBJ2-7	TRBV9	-	CASSNSGSLSYEQYF	TGTGCCAGCAGCAATAGCGGGAGCCTATCCTACGAGCAGTACTTC
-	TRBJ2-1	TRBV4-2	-	CASSQDMSSYNEQFF	TGTGCCAGCAGCCAAGACATGAGCTCCTACAATGAGCAGTTCTTC
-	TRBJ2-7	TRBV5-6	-	CASSLAEYSYSTYEQYF	TGTGCCAGCAGCTTGGCCGAATACTCTTATTCCACCTACGAGCAGTACTTC
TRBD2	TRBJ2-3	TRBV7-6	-	CASSLALLAPADTQYF	TGTGCCAGCAGCTTAGCGCTACTAGCGCCGGCGGATACGCAGTATTTT
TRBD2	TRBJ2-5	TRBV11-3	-	CASSRFTTSGAPRAQYF	TGTGCCAGCAGCCGATTCACGACTAGCGGTGCACCTCGAGCCCAGTACTTC
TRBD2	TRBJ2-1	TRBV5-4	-	CASGGGHNEQFF	TGTGCCAGCGGGGGGGGACACAATGAGCAGTTCTTC
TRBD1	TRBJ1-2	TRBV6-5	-	CASSSRTGVVGYTF	TGTGCCAGCAGCTCTCGGACAGGGGTGGTCGGCTACACCTTC
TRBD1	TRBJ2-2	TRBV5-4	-	CASSEGNRGLFF	TGTGCCAGCAGCGAGGGAAACAGGGGGCTGTTTTTT
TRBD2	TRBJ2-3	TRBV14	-	CASSQGLAGGDTQYF	TGTGCCAGCAGCCAAGGGCTAGCGGGAGGAGATACGCAGTATTTT
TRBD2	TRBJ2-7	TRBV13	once	CASSELAVSLGPYEQYF	TGTGCCAGCTCGGAACTAGCGGTTAGCCTAGGGCCCTACGAGCAGTACTTT
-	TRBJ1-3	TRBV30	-	CAWSVGEGNTIYF	TGTGCCTGGAGTGTTGGAGAAGGAAACACCATATATTTT
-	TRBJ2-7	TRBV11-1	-	CASSLVTGTYEQYF	TGTGCCAGCAGCTTAGTCACAGGGACCTACGAGCAGTACTTC
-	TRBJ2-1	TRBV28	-	CASSFLSQVNNEQFF	TGTGCCAGCAGTTTTCTTTCCCAGGTAAATAATGAGCAGTTCTTC
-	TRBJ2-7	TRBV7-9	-	CASSPSYEQYF	TGTGCCAGCAGCCCTTCCTACGAGCAGTACTTC
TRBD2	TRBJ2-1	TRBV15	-	CATSVAGAYNEQFF	TGTGCCACCAGCGTAGCGGGGGCCTACAATGAGCAGTTCTTC
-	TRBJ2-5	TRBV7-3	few	CASGQGGQETQYF	TGTGCCAGCGGCCAAGGGGGTCAAGAGACCCAGTACTTC
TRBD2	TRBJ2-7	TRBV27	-	CASSLGLAGAREQYF	TGTGCCAGCAGTTTGGGACTAGCGGGAGCGCGGGAGCAGTACTTC
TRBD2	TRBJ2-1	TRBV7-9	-	CASSLGTSGETYNEQFF	TGTGCCAGCAGCCTCGGGACTAGCGGAGAGACCTACAATGAGCAGTTCTTC
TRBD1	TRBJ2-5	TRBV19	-	CASSIGGRGHETQYF	TGTGCCAGTAGTATAGGAGGCAGGGGGCATGAGACCCAGTACTTC
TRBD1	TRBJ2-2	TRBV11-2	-	CASSPGTVKNTGELFF	TGTGCCAGCAGCCCCGGGACAGTAAAGAACACCGGGGAGCTGTTTTTT
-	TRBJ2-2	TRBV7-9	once	CVYRGNTGELFF	TGTGTATATCGGGGGAACACCGGGGAGCTGTTTTTT
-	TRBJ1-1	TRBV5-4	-	CASSEGQAYTEAFF	TGTGCCAGCTCAGAGGGACAAGCATACACTGAAGCTTTCTTT
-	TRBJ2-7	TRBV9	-	CASSVEAGTYEQYF	TGTGCCAGCAGCGTGGAGGCGGGCACCTACGAGCAGTACTTC
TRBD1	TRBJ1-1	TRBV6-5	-	CASRMGQMTEAFF	TGTGCCAGCAGAATGGGACAGATGACTGAAGCTTTCTTT
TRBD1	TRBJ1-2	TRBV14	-	CASSQDWGQGYGYTF	TGTGCCAGCAGCCAAGATTGGGGACAGGGATATGGCTACACCTTC
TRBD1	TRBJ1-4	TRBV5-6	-	CASSSRQGAEWGEKLFF	TGTGCCAGCAGCTCCCGACAGGGTGCGGAATGGGGTGAAAAACTGTTTTTT
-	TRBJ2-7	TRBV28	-	CASKNGGLYEQYF	TGTGCCAGCAAAAATGGGGGACTCTACGAGCAGTACTTC
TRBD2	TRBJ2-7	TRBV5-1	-	CASSLEASGRHEQYF	TGCGCCAGCAGCTTGGAGGCTAGCGGGAGGCACGAGCAGTACTTC
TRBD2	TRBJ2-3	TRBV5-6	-	CASSPGTSGRDTQYF	TGTGCCAGCAGCCCAGGGACTAGCGGGAGGGATACGCAGTATTTT
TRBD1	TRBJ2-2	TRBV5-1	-	CASSLNQGVDTGELFF	TGCGCCAGCAGCTTAAACCAGGGGGTAGACACCGGGGAGCTGTTTTTT
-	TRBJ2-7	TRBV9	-	CASSAARGNFYEQYF	TGTGCCAGCAGCGCGGCCAGAGGGAATTTCTACGAGCAGTACTTC
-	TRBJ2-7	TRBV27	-	CASSTFNSGYEQYF	TGTGCCAGCAGTACCTTTAATAGCGGCTACGAGCAGTACTTC
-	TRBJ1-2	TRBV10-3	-	CAISENRVFDGYTF	TGTGCCATCAGTGAGAACAGGGTATTCGATGGCTACACCTTC
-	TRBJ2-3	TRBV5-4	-	CASSVGGSSTDTQYF	TGTGCCAGCAGCGTTGGGGGCTCTAGCACAGATACGCAGTATTTT
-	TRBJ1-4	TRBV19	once	CASSPDIYNEKLFF	TGTGCCAGTAGTCCCGACATCTATAATGAAAAACTGTTTTTT
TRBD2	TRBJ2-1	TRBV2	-	CASRGTSGSWNEQFF	TGTGCCAGCAGAGGGACTAGCGGGAGTTGGAATGAGCAGTTCTTC
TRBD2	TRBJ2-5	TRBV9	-	CASSVGAGETRETQYF	TGTGCCAGCAGCGTAGGGGCGGGAGAAACAAGAGAGACCCAGTACTTC
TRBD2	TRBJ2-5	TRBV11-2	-	CASSLGLAGGKETQYF	TGTGCCAGCAGCTTGGGCCTAGCGGGGGGGAAAGAGACCCAGTACTTC
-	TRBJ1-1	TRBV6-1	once	CASTAGQVNTEAFF	TGTGCCAGCACAGCGGGACAAGTGAACACTGAAGCTTTCTTT
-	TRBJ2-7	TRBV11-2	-	CASSHNRVTYEQYF	TGTGCCAGCAGCCATAACAGGGTCACCTACGAGCAGTACTTC
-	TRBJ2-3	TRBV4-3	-	CASSQEGLYTDTQYF	TGCGCCAGCAGCCAAGAGGGCCTTTACACAGATACGCAGTATTTT
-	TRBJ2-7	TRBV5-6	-	CASSLRGWQGSYEQYF	TGTGCCAGCAGCTTGAGGGGATGGCAGGGATCCTACGAGCAGTACTTC
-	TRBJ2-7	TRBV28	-	CASTGSYEQYF	TGTGCCAGCACGGGATCCTACGAGCAGTACTTC